The rows below give T cell receptor beta chains drawn from one sample of a study of blood T cell repertoires in COVID-19. Using immunoSEQ multiplex PCR, the repertoire was profiled, and TCRdb retains in-frame clones only, with some absent. This sample yields 250,000 to 350,000 clones, of which roughly 83% are seen a single time; roughly 1.5% belongs to the top ten. Source material: peripheral blood. The receptors come from a human donor with COVID-19, enrolled during active disease. The donor label of this sample is uncertain. CDR3s include the opening cysteine and the closing phenylalanine or tryptophan. D genes are given only for firm matches. The listing skips clone size in some rows; elsewhere it reads once, few, many or a size class.

J | D | V | size | CDR3 | DNA
TRBJ2-3 | TRBD2 | TRBV2 | . | CASRKGLAVPDTQYF | TGTGCCAGCCGAAAGGGACTAGCGGTCCCGGATACGCAGTATTTT
TRBJ1-6 | . | TRBV6-5 | . | CASSPSAGNYSPLHF | TGTGCCAGCAGCCCCAGCGCGGGGAATTATTCACCCCTCCACTTT
TRBJ1-1 | . | TRBV19 | . | CASSTTGWAFF | TGTGCCAGTAGTACGACAGGCTGGGCTTTCTTT
TRBJ2-7 | TRBD2 | TRBV7-2 | . | CASSVREGLQYEQYF | TGTGCCAGCAGCGTGCGGGAGGGCTTACAATACGAGCAGTACTTC
TRBJ1-1 | . | TRBV28 | . | CASRPALRGTEAFF | TGTGCCAGCAGACCTGCACTAAGAGGCACTGAAGCTTTCTTT
TRBJ2-1 | TRBD2 | TRBV7-2 | few | CASSLRPSGRYNEQFF | TGTGCCAGCAGCTTAAGGCCTAGCGGGAGGTACAATGAGCAGTTCTTC
TRBJ2-3 | . | TRBV28 | . | CASSSPGLSRGTQYF | TGTGCCAGCAGTTCCCCGGGACTATCCAGGGGTACGCAGTATTTT
TRBJ2-3 | TRBD2 | TRBV11-2 | . | CASSLVGGRAGYTDTQYF | TGTGCCAGCAGCTTAGTTGGCGGGAGGGCCGGTTACACAGATACGCAGTATTTT
TRBJ1-5 | . | TRBV30 | . | CAWGYSGNQPQHF | TGTGCCTGGGGATACAGTGGCAATCAGCCCCAGCATTTT
TRBJ2-7 | TRBD1 | TRBV7-2 | . | CASSPRTGGNEQYF | TGTGCCAGCAGCCCCCGGACAGGGGGAAACGAGCAGTACTTC
TRBJ1-1 | . | TRBV6-1 | . | CASSERLYTEAFF | TGTGCCAGCAGTGAGAGGTTGTACACTGAAGCTTTCTTT
TRBJ2-4 | . | TRBV5-1 | . | CASGQPGDIQYF | TGCGCCAGCGGACAACCTGGGGACATTCAGTACTTC
TRBJ1-4 | . | TRBV6-5 | . | CASSYSVGDNQEKLFF | TGTGCCAGCAGTTACTCAGTGGGGGACAATCAGGAGAAACTGTTTTTT
TRBJ2-1 | TRBD1 | TRBV18 | . | CASSPRDRVYNEQFF | TGTGCCAGCTCACCAAGGGACAGGGTCTACAATGAGCAGTTCTTC
TRBJ1-1 | . | TRBV10-1 | few | CASSPRLNTEAFF | TGCGCCAGCAGTCCCAGGCTGAACACTGAAGCTTTCTTT
TRBJ2-2 | TRBD2 | TRBV11-2 | once | CASSSGTGFTSGSGELFF | TGTGCCAGCAGCTCCGGGACAGGATTCACTAGCGGGAGCGGGGAGCTGTTTTTT
TRBJ2-7 | TRBD1 | TRBV2 | . | CASSWDSSSYEQYF | TGTGCCAGCAGTTGGGACAGTTCCTCCTACGAGCAGTACTTC
TRBJ1-5 | TRBD1 | TRBV19 | . | CASIPTGGRSQPQHF | TGTGCCAGTATCCCGACAGGGGGCCGAAGTCAGCCCCAGCATTTT
TRBJ2-2 | . | TRBV7-3 | . | CASSLASGELFF | TGTGCCAGCAGCCTAGCCTCCGGGGAGCTGTTTTTT
TRBJ2-1 | . | TRBV28 | . | CASNEAEHYNEQFF | TGTGCCAGCAATGAGGCCGAGCACTACAATGAGCAGTTCTTC
TRBJ2-5 | TRBD1 | TRBV7-3 | . | CASNNRGPGETQYF | TGTGCCAGCAACAACAGGGGGCCGGGAGAGACCCAGTACTTC
TRBJ1-1 | . | TRBV19 | . | CASWGQRQRGTEAFF | TGTGCCAGTTGGGGGCAGCGGCAGAGAGGCACTGAAGCTTTCTTT
TRBJ2-7 | . | TRBV10-1 | . | CASSEGRESSYEQYF | TGCGCCAGCAGTGAAGGCCGGGAGAGCTCCTACGAGCAGTACTTC
TRBJ1-5 | . | TRBV5-6 | . | CASSSYSLNSNQPQHF | TGTGCCAGCAGCTCCTACAGCCTTAATAGCAATCAGCCCCAGCATTTT
TRBJ1-5 | . | TRBV29-1 | . | CSVASGEGQPQHF | TGCAGCGTTGCTTCTGGAGAAGGTCAGCCCCAGCATTTT
TRBJ2-7 | . | TRBV3-1/TRBV3-2 | . | CASTKRGGVTYEQYF | TGTGCCAGCACCAAAAGGGGGGGGGTCACCTACGAGCAGTACTTC
TRBJ1-1 | . | TRBV9 | . | CASSVGRNTEAFF | TGTGCCAGCAGCGTAGGCAGGAACACTGAAGCTTTCTTT
TRBJ2-5 | TRBD1 | TRBV7-6 | . | CASSLFTGGGETQYF | TGTGCCAGCAGCTTATTTACAGGGGGCGGGGAGACCCAGTACTTC
TRBJ2-5 | TRBD2 | TRBV19 | . | CASAGLAGETQYF | TGTGCCAGTGCAGGACTAGCGGGAGAGACCCAGTACTTC
TRBJ1-1 | . | TRBV7-3 | . | CASSFQASGEAFF | TGTGCCAGCAGCTTCCAGGCCTCAGGCGAAGCTTTCTTT
TRBJ1-4 | TRBD1 | TRBV7-8 | . | CASSSQGALTNEKLFF | TGTGCCAGCAGCTCACAGGGGGCTCTGACTAATGAAAAACTGTTTTTT
TRBJ1-4 | TRBD1 | TRBV7-2 | . | CASSLGGQGGEKLFF | TGTGCCAGCAGCTTAGGGGGACAGGGGGGCGAAAAACTGTTTTTT
TRBJ2-3 | . | TRBV3-1/TRBV3-2 | . | CASSQATGPGTDTQYF | TGTGCCAGCAGCCAAGCGACAGGTCCAGGCACAGATACGCAGTATTTT
TRBJ2-4 | . | TRBV19 | . | CASSTRGNIQYF | TGTGCCAGTAGTACCAGAGGAAACATTCAGTACTTC
TRBJ2-7 | . | TRBV3-1/TRBV3-2 | . | CASSQMVTGSYEQYF | TGTGCCAGCAGCCAAATGGTAACAGGGAGTTACGAGCAGTACTTC
TRBJ2-1 | TRBD1 | TRBV18 | . | CASSSGGDEQFF | TGTGCCAGCTCTTCAGGGGGCGATGAGCAGTTCTTC
TRBJ2-7 | . | TRBV28 | . | CASRFQTYEQYF | TGTGCCAGCAGATTTCAGACCTACGAGCAGTACTTC
TRBJ2-7 | . | TRBV7-8 | . | CASSLGRRSSYEQYF | TGTGCCAGCAGCTTAGGCAGGAGGAGCTCCTACGAGCAGTACTTC
TRBJ1-1 | . | TRBV19 | . | CASKNIEAFF | TGTGCAAGTAAGAACATTGAAGCTTTCTTT
TRBJ2-2 | . | TRBV12-5 | . | CASGLLSVPGELFF | TGTGCTAGTGGTTTGCTTAGTGTGCCCGGGGAGCTGTTTTTT
TRBJ1-2 | . | TRBV13 | once | CASSFRQVQSGYTF | TGTGCCAGCAGCTTCCGGCAGGTACAAAGTGGCTACACCTTC
TRBJ2-3 | TRBD2 | TRBV19 | . | CASLRTSGRRMTDTQYF | TGTGCCAGCCTCAGGACTAGCGGGAGGAGGATGACAGATACGCAGTATTTT
TRBJ2-2 | . | TRBV2 | . | CASRGDSNTGELFF | TGTGCCAGCAGGGGGGACTCCAACACCGGGGAGCTGTTTTTT
TRBJ2-7 | TRBD2 | TRBV7-2 | . | CASSLVALAGVPNYEQYF | TGTGCCAGCAGCTTAGTCGCACTAGCGGGAGTTCCAAACTACGAGCAGTACTTC
TRBJ2-1 | TRBD2 | TRBV19 | . | CASSIGTSGSSYNEQFF | TGTGCCAGTAGTATCGGGACTAGCGGAAGCTCCTACAATGAGCAGTTCTTC
TRBJ2-7 | TRBD2 | TRBV3-1/TRBV3-2 | . | CASSQGRRERTYEQYF | TGTGCCAGCAGCCAAGGTCGGCGGGAGCGAACCTACGAGCAGTACTTC
TRBJ1-5 | . | TRBV4-1 | . | CASSQDGQRQPQHF | TGCGCCAGCAGCCAAGACGGACAGCGGCAGCCCCAGCATTTT
TRBJ2-7 | TRBD1 | TRBV27 | . | CASQGAGTATYEQYF | TGTGCCAGTCAAGGAGCCGGGACAGCCACCTACGAGCAGTACTTC
TRBJ1-2 | . | TRBV9 | . | CASSALQPRVYGYTF | TGTGCCAGCAGCGCATTACAGCCCAGGGTTTATGGCTACACCTTC
TRBJ2-1 | TRBD1 | TRBV6-1 | . | CASSEGTGGYNEQFF | TGTGCCAGCAGTGAAGGGACAGGGGGCTACAATGAGCAGTTCTTC
TRBJ2-2 | TRBD2 | TRBV7-2 | once | CASSFGLAGLSGELFF | TGTGCCAGCAGCTTCGGACTAGCGGGGCTTTCCGGGGAGCTGTTTTTT
TRBJ2-1 | . | TRBV5-1 | few | CASSVDSPREQFF | TGCGCCAGCAGCGTGGACTCACCCCGTGAGCAGTTCTTC
TRBJ1-4 | . | TRBV6-5 | . | CASRARTATNEKLFF | TGTGCCAGCAGAGCTAGGACAGCAACTAATGAAAAACTGTTTTTT
TRBJ1-1 | TRBD1 | TRBV7-9 | few | CASSSHENRDRGLNEAFF | TGTGCCAGCAGCTCCCATGAAAACCGGGACAGGGGGCTGAATGAAGCTTTCTTT
TRBJ1-4 | . | TRBV7-9 | . | CASSPTQAGEGGEKLFF | TGTGCCAGCAGCCCTACCCAGGCAGGGGAGGGTGGTGAAAAACTGTTTTTT
TRBJ2-1 | TRBD2 | TRBV10-1 | . | CASPGLAGDNEQFF | TGCGCCAGCCCCGGACTAGCGGGCGACAATGAGCAGTTCTTC
TRBJ2-7 | . | TRBV19 | . | CASSISANSDEQYF | TGTGCCAGTAGTATAAGCGCCAATAGCGACGAGCAGTACTTC
TRBJ2-6 | . | TRBV2 | . | CARDRMAGPGANVLTF | TGTGCCAGAGACAGGATGGCCGGACCTGGGGCCAACGTCCTGACTTTC
TRBJ2-2 | TRBD2 | TRBV30 | . | CAWRPTDPSGGTGELFF | TGTGCCTGGAGACCCACCGATCCTAGCGGGGGCACCGGGGAGCTGTTTTTT